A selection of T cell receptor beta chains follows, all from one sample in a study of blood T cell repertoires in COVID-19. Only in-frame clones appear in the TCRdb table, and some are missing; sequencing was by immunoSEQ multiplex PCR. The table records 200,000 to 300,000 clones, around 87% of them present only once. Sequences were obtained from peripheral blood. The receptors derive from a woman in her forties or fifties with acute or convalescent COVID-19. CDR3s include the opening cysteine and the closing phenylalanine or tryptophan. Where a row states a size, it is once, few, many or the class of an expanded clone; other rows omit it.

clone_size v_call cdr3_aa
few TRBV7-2 CASSLGYRGRGPDTQYF
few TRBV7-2 CASSLDRAGAYNSPLHF
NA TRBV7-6 CASSLPPPRFAYEQYF
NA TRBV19 CASTRLAGAYNEQFF
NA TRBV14 CASSYSSYEQYF
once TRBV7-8 CASSWRGEGRQETQYF
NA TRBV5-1 CASSFGPAGGSNQPQHF
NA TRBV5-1 CASSFAHYAGPYNEQFF
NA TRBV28 CASSPHINYGYTF
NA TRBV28 CASSSGGNTIYF
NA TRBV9 CASSVPEGRYTF
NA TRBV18 CASSPGTPISYEQYF
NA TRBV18 CASSPPGQLETQYF